This is a list of T cell receptor beta chains from one sample in a study of Tregs in tolerant kidney transplant recipients. Data came from immunoSEQ multiplex PCR; TCRdb stores just in-frame clones and leaves some out. Of some 68,000 clones in the sample, 84% were seen once. The sequenced sample was CD4+ T cells from blood. The receptors derive from a human donor in good health. The CDR3 runs from the conserved cysteine through the conserved F or W. Fields, in order: J gene, clone size, D gene, V gene, CDR3 DNA, CDR3 protein. A D gene is named only where the DNA matches it firmly. For some rows the clone size is stated as once, few or many, or as a class when expanded; others skip it.

>TRBJ2-3|.|TRBD1|TRBV5-4
TGTGCCAGCAGTTGGACAGGGGGCAGGGATACGCAGTATTTT
CASSWTGGRDTQYF
>TRBJ1-5|.|.|TRBV7-9
TGTGCCAGCAGCTTAGGGACAGCCGCGTATCAGCCCCAGCATTTT
CASSLGTAAYQPQHF
>TRBJ2-2|.|.|TRBV6-5
TGTGCCAGCAGGGATGAGGGACTCCACACCGGGGAGCTGTTTTTT
CASRDEGLHTGELFF
>TRBJ2-2|.|TRBD1|TRBV19
TGTGCCAGTAGTATAGTGGGTCAGGGGGACACCGGGGAGCTGTTTTTT
CASSIVGQGDTGELFF
>TRBJ2-7|once|TRBD1|TRBV10-2
TGCGCCAGCAATAGGGACAGCGGTTATCTCTACGAGCAGTACTTC
CASNRDSGYLYEQYF
>TRBJ1-2|.|.|TRBV15
TGTGCCACCAGGGACAGCTATAACTATGGCTACACCTTC
CATRDSYNYGYTF
>TRBJ1-4|.|.|TRBV2
TGTGCCAGCAGTGTTCAGGGTGGGGGAAAACTGTTTTTT
CASSVQGGGKLFF
>TRBJ2-2|.|TRBD2|TRBV6-6
TGTGCCAGCAGAACCGGGACTATTAACACCGGGGAGCTGTTTTTT
CASRTGTINTGELFF
>TRBJ2-2|.|.|TRBV9
TGTGCCAGCACCGACCCGCTGGGGTGGAGCACCGGGGAGCTGTTTTTT
CASTDPLGWSTGELFF
>TRBJ2-3|.|.|TRBV4-3
TGCGCCAGCAGCCAAGTGGGTCCAGCGGGTCCTAGCACAGATACGCAGTATTTT
CASSQVGPAGPSTDTQYF
>TRBJ1-6|.|.|TRBV5-4
TGTGCCAGCAGTCTACAGGGAGATTATTCACCCCTCCACTTT
CASSLQGDYSPLHF
>TRBJ2-7|.|TRBD1|TRBV5-6
TGTGCCAGCAGCTACCCGACAGGGCTGGGGGAGCAGTACTTC
CASSYPTGLGEQYF
>TRBJ2-4|.|TRBD2|TRBV5-6
TGTGCCAGCAGCTGGAGGGAGGGGCTGAACATTCAGTACTTC
CASSWREGLNIQYF
>TRBJ2-3|.|TRBD2|TRBV11-2
TGTGCCAGCAGCCGCACAACTAGCGGGGGGGCAAGGACAGATACGCAGTATTTT
CASSRTTSGGARTDTQYF
>TRBJ2-7|.|TRBD1|TRBV5-8
TGTGCCAGCAGCTTTCTACCGGGACAGGTGTTTTACGAGCAGTACTTC
CASSFLPGQVFYEQYF
>TRBJ1-2|.|.|TRBV30
TGTGCCTGGAGGGCCCCCATTGGCGGCTACACCTTC
CAWRAPIGGYTF
>TRBJ2-2|.|.|TRBV7-2
TGTGCCAGCAGACGGAAGGGAATGGCGACGAACACCGGGGAGCTGTTTTTT
CASRRKGMATNTGELFF